A selection of T cell receptor beta chains follows, all from one sample in a study of blood T cell repertoires in COVID-19. Using immunoSEQ multiplex PCR, the repertoire was profiled, and TCRdb retains in-frame clones only, with some absent. The table includes nearly 200,000 clones, 70% to 90% detected once. Input material: peripheral blood. The receptors stem from a woman in her sixties or seventies with acute or convalescent COVID-19. Each CDR3 is given with its conserved first and last residue. Fields, in order: D gene, V gene, clone size, J gene, CDR3 DNA, CDR3 protein. The D gene is left open where the match is weak. Clone size is given for some rows only: seen once, a few or many times, or a class if the clone is expanded.

D: TRBD1; V: TRBV5-1; size: -; J: TRBJ1-6; DNA: TGCGCCAGCAGCCTTCCCCCGGGACAGGGGAGGAATAATTCACCCCTCCACTTT; CDR3: CASSLPPGQGRNNSPLHF
D: -; V: TRBV29-1; size: few; J: TRBJ1-3; DNA: TGCAGCGTGGAGAAATCTGGAAACACCATATATTTT; CDR3: CSVEKSGNTIYF
D: TRBD2; V: TRBV9; size: -; J: TRBJ2-2; DNA: TGTGCCAGCAGCGCACAAGTCCCGGGACTAGCGGATACCGGGGAGCTGTTTTTT; CDR3: CASSAQVPGLADTGELFF
D: TRBD1; V: TRBV19; size: -; J: TRBJ2-7; DNA: TGTGCCAGTAGTCCGAGGACAGGGAGCTCCTACGAGCAGTACTTC; CDR3: CASSPRTGSSYEQYF
D: -; V: TRBV10-2; size: -; J: TRBJ1-5; DNA: TGCGCCAGCGCAAACAGGGCTGGAAGCAATCAGCCCCAGCATTTT; CDR3: CASANRAGSNQPQHF
D: TRBD2; V: TRBV27; size: -; J: TRBJ2-7; DNA: TGTGCCAGCAGCCCCTTACTAGCGGTTCGCGGGGAGCAGTACTTC; CDR3: CASSPLLAVRGEQYF
D: -; V: TRBV6-5; size: few; J: TRBJ2-7; DNA: TGTGCCAGCAGTCGACAGCTAGGCTACGAGCAGTACTTC; CDR3: CASSRQLGYEQYF
D: TRBD1; V: TRBV4-1; size: -; J: TRBJ2-7; DNA: TGCGCCAGCAGCCAAGGGGATGGGCGGACAGGGCTCTCCTACGAGCAGTACTTC; CDR3: CASSQGDGRTGLSYEQYF
D: TRBD1; V: TRBV6-5; size: -; J: TRBJ1-2; DNA: TGTGCCAGTGGGACAGGGGGTTTGGGCTACACCTTC; CDR3: CASGTGGLGYTF
D: -; V: TRBV2; size: -; J: TRBJ1-6; DNA: TGTGCCAGCAGAGAGGGACGGGGGAATTCACCCCTCCACTTT; CDR3: CASREGRGNSPLHF
D: TRBD1; V: TRBV2; size: -; J: TRBJ1-5; DNA: TGTGCCAGCAGTCGCCCGTTGGGACAGAGCAATCAGCCCCAGCATTTT; CDR3: CASSRPLGQSNQPQHF
D: -; V: TRBV18; size: -; J: TRBJ1-4; DNA: TGTGCCAGCTCACCAGTGACAGGATCTGAAAAACTGTTTTTT; CDR3: CASSPVTGSEKLFF
D: -; V: TRBV7-6; size: -; J: TRBJ1-1; DNA: TGTGCCAGCCTCGGGACTGAAGCTTTCTTT; CDR3: CASLGTEAFF
D: -; V: TRBV6-5; size: -; J: TRBJ1-2; DNA: TGTGCCAGCAGTTACTCGAGAGGGGGTGGCTACACCTTC; CDR3: CASSYSRGGGYTF
D: -; V: TRBV6-2/TRBV6-3; size: -; J: TRBJ1-2; DNA: TGTGCCAGCAGTTATTCCCAGTCCTATGGCTACACCTTC; CDR3: CASSYSQSYGYTF
D: TRBD2; V: TRBV7-2; size: -; J: TRBJ2-1; DNA: TGTGCCAGCAGCACCGGGACTAGCGGGATAAATGAGCAGTTCTTC; CDR3: CASSTGTSGINEQFF
D: -; V: TRBV19; size: -; J: TRBJ1-5; DNA: TGTGCCAGTAGTACAGGGGTGTACCAGCCCCAGCATTTT; CDR3: CASSTGVYQPQHF
D: TRBD2; V: TRBV2; size: -; J: TRBJ2-1; DNA: TGTGCCAGCAGTTCGACTAGCGGGAGTGCCTACAATGAGCAGTTCTTC; CDR3: CASSSTSGSAYNEQFF
D: TRBD1; V: TRBV6-6; size: -; J: TRBJ1-2; DNA: TGTGCCAGCAGTCCCCTACCCCCCGGGACAGGGGGTAGTTGGGATGGCTACACCTTC; CDR3: CASSPLPPGTGGSWDGYTF
D: -; V: TRBV6-5; size: -; J: TRBJ1-1; DNA: TGTGCCAGCAGTTACTGGGCGAACACTGAAGCTTTCTTT; CDR3: CASSYWANTEAFF
D: TRBD1; V: TRBV7-2; size: -; J: TRBJ1-5; DNA: TGTGCCAGCAGCCTTGACAGGGCGCGCAATCAGCCCCAGCATTTT; CDR3: CASSLDRARNQPQHF
D: TRBD2; V: TRBV9; size: -; J: TRBJ2-7; DNA: TGTGCCAGCAGCGTAGGAACGGGGGGGCAGTACGAGCAGTACTTC; CDR3: CASSVGTGGQYEQYF
D: TRBD2; V: TRBV5-1; size: -; J: TRBJ2-1; DNA: TGCGCCAGCAGCTTAACCGGGACTAGCGGGGGGAATGAGCAGTTCTTC; CDR3: CASSLTGTSGGNEQFF
D: TRBD1; V: TRBV18; size: once; J: TRBJ1-1; DNA: TGTGCCAGCTCACCCGGGACAGGCTCGAACACTGAAGCTTTCTTT; CDR3: CASSPGTGSNTEAFF
D: TRBD2; V: TRBV5-4; size: once; J: TRBJ2-3; DNA: TGTGCCAGCAGCTTCTCTAGCGGGACCACAGATACGCAGTATTTT; CDR3: CASSFSSGTTDTQYF
D: TRBD2; V: TRBV24-1; size: -; J: TRBJ2-1; DNA: TGTGCCACCAGTGACCCGGGACTAGCGGGATTGGTTGAGCAGTTCTTC; CDR3: CATSDPGLAGLVEQFF
D: TRBD2; V: TRBV28; size: -; J: TRBJ2-7; DNA: TGTGCCAGCAGTTTAGCGACTAGCAGAGCCTACGAGCAGTACTTC; CDR3: CASSLATSRAYEQYF
D: -; V: TRBV5-1; size: -; J: TRBJ1-1; DNA: TGCGCCAGCAGCCCGGAGGGGTTCGGAAGAACTGAAGCTTTCTTT; CDR3: CASSPEGFGRTEAFF
D: TRBD1; V: TRBV29-1; size: -; J: TRBJ1-1; DNA: TGCAGCGCCCTGACAGGGGGGTTTGAAGCTTTCTTT; CDR3: CSALTGGFEAFF
D: TRBD2; V: TRBV5-1; size: -; J: TRBJ2-5; DNA: TGCGCCAGCAGCTTGGGCGGAGGAGCGGGAGGCCAAGAGACCCAGTACTTC; CDR3: CASSLGGGAGGQETQYF
D: -; V: TRBV18; size: -; J: TRBJ1-5; DNA: TGTGCCAGCTCACCATTCGGGAGGTTGGGAGGCAATCAGCCCCAGCATTTT; CDR3: CASSPFGRLGGNQPQHF
D: TRBD1; V: TRBV18; size: -; J: TRBJ2-3; DNA: TGTGCCAGCTCACCACTTAGGCCGGGACAGGGTACAGATACGCAGTATTTT; CDR3: CASSPLRPGQGTDTQYF
D: TRBD2; V: TRBV24-1; size: -; J: TRBJ2-1; DNA: TGTGCCACCAGTGACCCGACTAGCGGGAGGGCCGGGAGTGAGCAGTTCTTC; CDR3: CATSDPTSGRAGSEQFF
D: TRBD2; V: TRBV24-1; size: -; J: TRBJ2-1; DNA: TGTGCCACCAGTGATGATACTAGCGGGAGGGCCGAGGAGTTCTTC; CDR3: CATSDDTSGRAEEFF